The 13 T cell receptor beta chains reported below all come from one sample, sequenced in a study of blood T cell repertoires in COVID-19. Clones were sequenced by immunoSEQ multiplex PCR, and TCRdb holds only the in-frame ones, with some missing. Found here are approximately 120,000 clones, more than 80% of them singletons; the top ten hold around 4%. The specimen sequenced was peripheral blood. These receptors originate from a human donor in a cohort sampled during active COVID-19.

The chain joins TRBV2 to TRBJ1-1, with D perhaps TRBD1 (6 bases). Trimming left V 4 bases short and J 4 bases short, with 16 bases between. CDR1 and CDR2 from the germline V gene are SNHLY and FYNNEI. The length of the CDR3 is 15 residues. In DNA, the CDR3 is TGTGCCAGCAGTGTCTTCCGAACAGGGAGCACTGAAGCTTTCTTT. This sequence encodes CASSVFRTGSTEAFF.

The rearrangement uses TRBV5-1 and TRBJ2-5; 12 bases are a match to TRBD2. The junction had 14 bases not matched to a gene; V was cut back by 3 bases and J by 5 bases. The CDR3 extends over 18 amino acids. Germline assignment: CDR1 SGHRS and CDR2 YFSETQ. CDR3 nucleotides: TGCGCCAGCAGCTATTCGGCTAGCGGGAGGGTCGGTTGGGAGACCCAGTACTTC. This codes for CASSYSASGRVGWETQYF.

V is TRBV10-3 and J is TRBJ1-2; 9 nucleotides agree with TRBD1. Germline CDR1 is ENHRY and CDR2 is SYGVKD. This CDR3 has 15 residues. The J segment lost 6 bases and the V segment lost 0 bases, leaving 5 bases of the junction unmatched. CDR3 amino acids: CAISESGQGPNGYTF. The CDR3 DNA follows: TGTGCCATCAGTGAGTCGGGACAGGGACCAAATGGCTACACCTTC.

V gene TRBV6-6 combines with J gene TRBJ2-5, with D possibly matching TRBD1 (8 bases). The CDR3 covers 14 residues. Germline V gene sequence: CDR1 MNHNY, CDR2 SVGAGI (reference sequence). The germline V and J ends were trimmed by 6 bases and 4 bases, with 15 bases remaining between them. The CDR3 region is CASRTGGAGETQYF. CDR3 DNA sequence: TGTGCCAGCAGAACAGGGGGGGCAGGAGAGACCCAGTACTTC.

V gene TRBV9 combines with J gene TRBJ2-5, with D tentatively TRBD1 (6 bases). Germline loops: CDR1 SGDLS, CDR2 YYNGEE. This CDR3 spans 15 amino acids. V was cut by 0 bases and J by 1 base, with 10 bases left in between. CDR3 coding DNA: TGTGCCAGCAGCGTAGCAGGGGACCCCCAAGAGACCCAGTACTTC. It is translated as CASSVAGDPQETQYF.

This rearrangement joins TRBV6-5 to TRBJ1-5; D is ambiguous. The CDR3 runs 16 residues. V lost 2 bases, J lost 1 base, and 12 bases lay in between. Germline V CDR1 and CDR2: MNHEY, SVGAGI. Here the CDR3 reads CASSYQKPPSNQPQHF. In DNA form, the CDR3 reads TGTGCCAGCAGTTACCAGAAACCCCCGAGCAATCAGCCCCAGCATTTT.

The rearrangement joins TRBV1 to TRBJ2-5; TRBD2, as called in the table, went unchecked against the DNA. TRBV1 is noted as a pseudogene. CDR3 length: 14 residues. The CDR3 region is CTTSPGLILVSQYF. CDR3 sequence (DNA): TGCACTACCTCTCCGGGGTTAATTTTGGTGTCCCAGTACTTC.

The chain uses TRBV19 and TRBJ2-3, with 8 bases fitting TRBD2. CDR1 and CDR2 (germline): LNHDA, SQIVND (reference sequence). Losses at the gene ends were 3 bases for V and 4 bases for J; bases not matched to a gene: 12. The CDR3 loop spans 17 amino acids. The CDR3 nucleotides are TGTGCCAGTAGTATTAGGTTGGGAGCGGGAGTACCAGATACGCAGTATTTT. It specifies CASSIRLGAGVPDTQYF.

The chain is built from TRBV29-1 and TRBJ2-4, with D tentatively TRBD2 (7 bases). Trimming left V 4 bases short and J 7 bases short, with 17 bases between. CDR3 length: 14 amino acids. Germline values: CDR1 SQVTM, CDR2 ANQGSEA. The CDR3 sequence is CSVGAGAQRNIQYF. The CDR3 DNA is TGCAGCGTTGGCGCGGGGGCCCAAAGGAACATTCAGTACTTC.

In its sample, this clone was seen once. The V call is TRBV27, the J call TRBJ1-2; tentatively, D is TRBD1 (6 bases). Trimming left V 6 bases short and J 2 bases short, with 16 bases between. Per the germline V gene, CDR1 is MNHEY and CDR2 is SMNVEV (reference sequence). The CDR3 has 15 residues. The CDR3 nucleotides read TGTGCCAGCAGCTTGGCCGGGACACTCAACTATGGCTACACCTTC. This sequence encodes CASSLAGTLNYGYTF.

This chain uses TRBV7-9 with TRBJ1-2; 9 bases are a match to TRBD1. CDR1 is SEHNR, CDR2 FQNEAQ, per germline (reference sequence). The V and J ends lost 4 bases and 5 bases, in that order; junction bases with no gene match: 8. This CDR3 comprises 15 residues. CDR3 sequence reads: CASSSGTGFAYGYTF. CDR3 nucleotides: TGTGCCAGCAGCTCAGGGACAGGGTTTGCGTATGGCTACACCTTC.

This clone was seen a single time. CDR3 sequence: CASSPRQGNQETQYF. CDR3 nucleotides: TGTGCCAGCAGCCCACGACAGGGGAATCAAGAGACCCAGTACTTC. The chain couples TRBV7-9 to TRBJ2-5; 8 bases match TRBD1. CDR1 is SEHNR and CDR2 is FQNEAQ in the germline V gene (reference sequence). This CDR3 region has 15 residues. Trimming at V came to 5 bases and at J to 2 bases, leaving 7 bases not matched to a gene.

This chain joins TRBV27 and TRBJ1-5, with D perhaps matching TRBD1 (5 bases). V shed 2 bases and J shed 0 bases, with 14 bases lying between them. The V gene's germline CDR1 is MNHEY and CDR2 SMNVEV (reference sequence). The CDR3 is made up of 17 amino acids. As DNA, the CDR3 is TGTGCCAGCAGTTTAATTGGACAATTTAATAGCAATCAGCCCCAGCATTTT. It is translated as CASSLIGQFNSNQPQHF.